This TCR beta chain was sequenced during a study of regulatory T cells in long-lasting Graves disease. This CDR3 is built from 11 residues. Trimming cost V 3 bases and J 5 bases, with 5 bases left between them. For TCR beta, libraries came from iRepertoire HTBI primers and Arm-PCR of CDR3 regions. A single record per CDR3 protein comes from TCRdb applying MiXCR to the multiplex PCR reads. The sample holds a few hundred thousand distinct CDR3 sequences, roughly a fifth seen once. This clonotype was picked up many times. Time point defined: newly diagnosed GD, antithyroid drugs for less than 3 months. Extracted RNA from PBMCs served as the source of the TCR library. The data were also submitted as part of a second study, on T cells in Graves' hyperthyroidism and ophthalmopathy.

This sample comprised peripheral blood mononuclear cells (PBMCs), obtained at new diagnosis, from a patient treated with antithyroid drugs. This sequence joins TRBV12-3 or TRBV12-4 and TRBJ2-7; D gene uncertain. This TCR came from a woman aged 25 to 39 with Graves disease. The CDR3 bases are TGTGCCAGCAGTTTCAGGCACGAGCAGTACTTC. This gives the protein CASSFRHEQYF.